The 18 T cell receptor beta chains given below trace back to one sample, sequenced in a study of technical replicates of blood from several donors. Here immunoSEQ multiplex PCR was the method, and the copy in TCRdb shows in-frame clones only, minus some. The sample has tens of thousands of clones, 90% to 95% seen once; the top ten hold roughly 0.23%. Sample: T cells isolated from PBMCs. The receptor source for this set is a human donor in good health.

About this clone: The junction and the germline gene differ at one end; a read error may be behind it. This chain links TRBV2 with TRBJ2-1; perhaps TRBD2 as D (5 bases). This CDR3 spans 14 amino acids. Germline lookup yields CDR1 SNHLY and CDR2 FYNNEI. CDR3 coding DNA: TGTGCAAGCAGTGAGAGCGGACTCTACAATGAGCAGTTCTTC. Its protein product is CASSESGLYNEQFF.

The chain couples TRBV27 to TRBJ2-2; D unresolved. This CDR3 contains 14 residues. V lost 5 bases to trimming and J lost 4 bases, with 11 bases between them. Germline CDR1 is MNHEY and CDR2 is SMNVEV (reference sequence). Written as DNA, the CDR3 is TGTGCCAGCAGTCTGAGACGAGGCACCGGGGAGCTGTTTTTT. This translates into CASSLRRGTGELFF.

The chain combines TRBV5-4 with TRBJ1-1; perhaps TRBD1 as D (5 bases). This CDR3 contains 15 residues. V lost 4 bases, J lost 4 bases, and 17 bases lay in between. The V gene's germline CDR1 is SGHNT and CDR2 YYREEE (reference sequence). CDR3: CASSAQGPGGTEAFF. In DNA, the CDR3 is TGTGCCAGCAGCGCTCAGGGTCCCGGGGGCACTGAAGCTTTCTTT.

This chain uses TRBV6-1 with TRBJ2-3; 10 bases map to TRBD2. With 1 base clipped from V and 3 bases from J, the junction kept 1 base outside the gene matches. Germline CDR1 reads MNHNS; CDR2 reads SASEGT. The CDR3 has 15 amino acids. The CDR3 DNA is TGTGCCAGCAGTGAAGTAGCGGGGGGTACAGATACGCAGTATTTT. Amino acid sequence: CASSEVAGGTDTQYF.

The J gene is TRBJ2-3, the V gene TRBV2, with TRBD1 matching 9 bases. This CDR3 contains 17 residues. CDR1 and CDR2 (germline): SNHLY, FYNNEI. After removal of 1 base from V and 2 bases from J, the junction contained 7 bases not matched to a gene. The DNA of the CDR3 is TGTGCCAGCAGTGAAGTCCCAGACAGGGGGACCACAGATACGCAGTATTTT. Protein product: CASSEVPDRGTTDTQYF.

CDR3 protein: CASSGLAGGWELFF. CDR3 sequence (DNA): TGTGCCAGCAGCGGACTAGCGGGGGGGTGGGAGCTGTTTTTT. The chain carries TRBV9 and TRBJ2-2; 14 bases map to TRBD2. Trimming at V came to 3 bases and at J to 9 bases, leaving 1 base not matched to a gene. The CDR3 sequence is 14 residues long. Germline CDR1 reads SGDLS; CDR2 reads YYNGEE. The complete variable domain, with remaining parts taken from reference TRBV9 and TRBJ2-2, reads DSGVTQTPKHLITATGQRVTLRCSPRSGDLSVYWYQQSLDQGLQFLIQYYNGEERAKGNILERFSAQQFPDLHSELNLSSLELGDSALYFCASSGLAGGWELFFGEGSRLTVL.

The chain carries TRBV9 and TRBJ1-3, with a possible D match to TRBD1 (6 bases). The CDR3 spans 15 residues. The germline gives CDR1 SGDLS, CDR2 YYNGEE. The V and J ends lost 4 bases and 4 bases respectively, with 15 bases between them. This chain's CDR3 is CASSSIWGQGNTIYF. The CDR3, as DNA: TGTGCCAGCAGCTCCATCTGGGGGCAAGGAAACACCATATATTTT.

The chain combines TRBV19 with TRBJ2-1; D gene ambiguous. CDR3 size: 14 residues. Per germline, CDR1 LNHDA and CDR2 SQIVND (reference sequence). V was trimmed by 3 bases and J by 7 bases, leaving 13 bases between them. CDR3 bases: TGTGCCAGTAGTATCTGGCAGTCGATGAATGAGCAGTTCTTC. Translated: CASSIWQSMNEQFF.

The chain links TRBV2 to TRBJ1-5; D is unresolved. V was shortened by 4 bases and J by 5 bases, with 12 bases between the two germline ends. The germline CDR1 and CDR2 sequences are SNHLY and FYNNEI. This CDR3 comprises 14 residues. CDR3 DNA: TGTGCCAGCAGTGTAGAGGGTAGGGATCAGCCCCAGCATTTT. It translates to CASSVEGRDQPQHF.

The chain couples TRBV6-5 to TRBJ2-3; the match to TRBD1 covers 8 bases. The length of the CDR3 is 13 residues. CDR1 is MNHEY, CDR2 SVGAGI, per germline. V was pared by 6 bases and J by 8 bases, with 7 bases of the junction left unmatched. The DNA of the CDR3 is TGTGCCAGCAGACAGGGGGTAATGACTACGCAGTATTTT. It codes for CASRQGVMTTQYF.

The CDR3 bases are TGCGCCAGCAGTGACTATGAGCGGGAGGGCCCACAGTTCTTC. Amino acids: CASSDYEREGPQFF. This chain links TRBV10-2 with TRBJ2-1; 10 nucleotides line up with TRBD2. Germline loops: CDR1 WSHSY, CDR2 SAAADI. This CDR3 spans 14 amino acids. Trimming cost V 3 bases and J 13 bases; bases outside gene matches: 9.

J is TRBJ1-2 and V is TRBV18, with a possible D match to TRBD1 (6 bases). The CDR3 has 12 residues. Germline lookup yields CDR1 KGHSH and CDR2 LQKENI. V was trimmed by 6 bases and J by 3 bases, leaving 8 bases between them. CDR3 coding DNA: TGTGCCAGCTCGGGGGCGGACTATGGCTACACCTTC. Its protein product is CASSGADYGYTF.

V usage is TRBV27 and J usage is TRBJ2-7, with 11 positions matching TRBD1. The CDR3 is 14 residues long. V shed 7 bases and J 2 bases; nucleotides not matched to a gene: 4. Germline CDR1 reads MNHEY; CDR2 reads SMNVEV (reference sequence). The CDR3 spells CASKPGQGAYEQYF. As DNA, the CDR3 is TGTGCCAGCAAACCGGGACAGGGGGCCTACGAGCAGTACTTC.

The chain has TRBV6-5 and TRBJ2-3; weak D call: TRBD2 (5 bases). Germline values: CDR1 MNHEY, CDR2 SVGAGI. The CDR3 is 16 amino acids. Trimming left V 2 bases short and J 6 bases short, with 18 bases between. CDR3 DNA sequence: TGTGCCAGCAGTTACCGTGCAAGCGGTTTAGGTGATACGCAGTATTTT. It codes for CASSYRASGLGDTQYF.

The rearrangement joins TRBV28 to TRBJ2-2; no definite D call. CDR3 length: 16 residues. The V gene's germline CDR1 is MDHEN and CDR2 SYDVKM. Trimming shortened V by 4 bases and J by 4 bases, and 16 bases separated the two germline ends. The CDR3 loop reads CASSSVWAPSTGELFF. The DNA of the CDR3 is TGTGCCAGCAGTTCAGTATGGGCCCCGAGCACCGGGGAGCTGTTTTTT.

The chain combines TRBV30 with TRBJ1-2, with 8 bases lining up with TRBD1. The CDR3 is 16 residues long. V dropped 2 bases and J dropped 6; count of bases not matched to a gene: 14. Germline V gene lookup returns CDR1 GTSNPN and CDR2 SVGIG (reference sequence). CDR3 region: CAWSFGQGFMGDGYTF. The CDR3 coding sequence is TGTGCCTGGAGTTTTGGACAGGGATTTATGGGGGATGGCTACACCTTC.

The chain combines TRBV7-9 with TRBJ2-7; D remains unclear. Trimming removed 5 bases at V and 0 bases at J, with 14 bases between. Germline CDR1 reads SEHNR; CDR2 reads FQNEAQ (reference sequence). This CDR3 is built from 15 residues. DNA for the CDR3: TGTGCCAGCAGCCCCCCTTTTAGAATCTCCTACGAGCAGTACTTC. It codes for CASSPPFRISYEQYF.

This chain joins TRBV11-3 and TRBJ2-7; the match to TRBD1 covers 7 bases. Germline values: CDR1 SGHNT, CDR2 YENEEA. Trimming took 5 bases from V and 5 from J; bases not matched to a gene: 9. The CDR3 sequence is 14 residues long. This CDR3 reads CASSPPTGSHEQYF. The CDR3, as DNA: TGTGCCAGCAGCCCACCGACAGGGTCTCACGAGCAGTACTTC. Combining the CDR3 with reference TRBV11-3 and TRBJ2-7 gives the whole variable domain EAGVVQSPRYKIIEKKQPVAFWCNPISGHNTLYWYLQNLGQGPELLIRYENEEAVDDSQLPKDRFSAERLKGVDSTLKIQPAELGDSAVYLCASSPPTGSHEQYFGPGTRLTVT.